This note documents a single T cell receptor (beta chain) sequence. Its antigen is unknown. Expressed TCRB transcripts were sequenced because the entire RNA isolate underwent reverse transcription. Here immunoSEQ multiplex PCR was the method, and the copy in TCRdb shows in-frame clones only, minus some. Of approximately 280,000 clones listed, roughly 15% are singletons. Via the markers CD45RO/CCR7/CD25/CD127/CD95/CD27, stem cell-like memory, regulatory, central memory and naive CD4+ cells were sorted. The CDR3 spans 16 residues. Germline loops: CDR1 SGHRS, CDR2 YFSETQ. V lost 1 base and J lost 2, with 16 bases in between. This sample stems from a study of beta chain features in type 1 diabetes. Study findings and constraints: Lower insertion and higher deletion counts appeared at VDJ junctions in type 1 diabetes patients. Reads derived from cDNA could over-represent cells showing high TCR expression. The similarity of naive, central memory and Treg TCRB repertoires appeared greater among patients than among healthy donors. Moderate but significant shortening of TCRB CDR3s was recorded in all four CD4+ subsets from Type 1 diabetes patients.

Sequencing input: naive CD4+ T cells from blood. The origin of this receptor is a man in his late teens or twenties with type 1 diabetes. The chain recombines TRBV5-1 with TRBJ2-7; tentatively, D is TRBD1 (6 bases). DNA for the CDR3: TGCGCCAGCAGCTTGAGGGCAGGGGTCCTTCCCTACGAGCAGTACTTC. Protein: CASSLRAGVLPYEQYF.